Reported below is one TCR beta chain. Its antigen is currently unknown. The data were produced by immunoSEQ multiplex PCR, yet TCRdb's version contains in-frame clones alone and is incomplete. This sample has just under 65,000 clones, with 84% found just once. This CDR3 is 13 amino acids long. Germline CDR1 reads KGHSH; CDR2 reads LQKENI. The V gene lost 1 base and the J gene lost 2 bases, with 6 bases spanning the gap. These data originate in a study of OX40 agonist ivuxolimab in advanced cancers. Drawing of blood for sampling happened at baseline, at cycle 4 day 1, and at cycle 7 day 1. Whole-study results and caveats: Expanded peripheral T cells had an undetermined antigen specificity. With doses of 0.1-3.0 mg/kg, partial responders showed among the lowest clonal expansion. In CD8+ T cells, expanded clones were on average more numerous than in CD4+.

The V and J genes are TRBV18 and TRBJ2-7; D is undetermined. The clonotype comes from an adult with an advanced solid tumor such as melanoma, head and neck, liver or kidney cancer. This material consisted of CD4+ or CD8+ T cells sorted from blood, taken in a trial of the OX40 agonist ivuxolimab. CDR3 sequence reads: CASSPHETYEQYF. CDR3 nucleotides: TGTGCCAGCTCACCACACGAAACCTACGAGCAGTACTTC.